The rows below give T cell receptor beta chains drawn from one sample of a study of T cell changes during pregnancy in multiple sclerosis. Sequencing was performed with immunoSEQ multiplex PCR; in TCRdb, only in-frame clones are kept and a portion is missing. The sample shows about 62,000 clones, roughly 92% of them seen only once. The sequencing here drew on CD8+ T cells from peripheral blood mononuclear cells, taken in the second trimester of pregnancy. The receptors originated from a female donor with multiple sclerosis, enrolled in a pregnancy study. Each CDR3 is given with its conserved first and last residue. A D gene is named only where the DNA matches it firmly. Clone size is given for some rows only: seen once, a few or many times, or a class if the clone is expanded.

clone size: -; V gene: TRBV7-9; D gene: -; J gene: TRBJ1-2; CDR3 DNA: TGTGCCAGCAGCGGAGACTATGGCTACACCTTC; CDR3 protein: CASSGDYGYTF
clone size: once; V gene: TRBV7-3; D gene: TRBD2; J gene: TRBJ2-1; CDR3 DNA: TGTGCCAGCAGCCCGGGGACTAGCGGGATCGATGAGCAGTTCTTC; CDR3 protein: CASSPGTSGIDEQFF
clone size: -; V gene: TRBV29-1; D gene: -; J gene: TRBJ2-2; CDR3 DNA: TGCAGCGTTGAAGCTAGGCCAGGGTATACCGGGGAGCTGTTTTTT; CDR3 protein: CSVEARPGYTGELFF
clone size: -; V gene: TRBV5-1; D gene: -; J gene: TRBJ1-2; CDR3 DNA: TGCGCCAGCAGCTTGGAGGGGTCAGGCTACACCTTC; CDR3 protein: CASSLEGSGYTF
clone size: many; V gene: TRBV5-4; D gene: -; J gene: TRBJ2-1; CDR3 DNA: TGTGCCAGCAGCTTGGATCGGGGTGGGGGGAAGGGTGAGCAGTTCTTC; CDR3 protein: CASSLDRGGGKGEQFF
clone size: -; V gene: TRBV11-2; D gene: TRBD2; J gene: TRBJ2-7; CDR3 DNA: TGTGCCAGCAGCTTAGGTCGCGGGGGCGAGCAGTACTTC; CDR3 protein: CASSLGRGGEQYF
clone size: -; V gene: TRBV2; D gene: TRBD1; J gene: TRBJ2-5; CDR3 DNA: TGTGCCAGCGGGACAGGCCAAGAGACCCAGTACTTC; CDR3 protein: CASGTGQETQYF
clone size: -; V gene: TRBV7-8; D gene: -; J gene: TRBJ1-5; CDR3 DNA: TGTGCCAGCAGCTTAGAGAGGGCTCAGCCCCAGCATTTT; CDR3 protein: CASSLERAQPQHF
clone size: once; V gene: TRBV5-1; D gene: -; J gene: TRBJ2-1; CDR3 DNA: TGCGCCAGCAGCTTTGGGGGCCTCAATGAGCAGTTCTTC; CDR3 protein: CASSFGGLNEQFF
clone size: -; V gene: TRBV13; D gene: TRBD1; J gene: TRBJ2-7; CDR3 DNA: TGTGCCAGCAGCACAGGGGATACCTACGAGCAGTACTTC; CDR3 protein: CASSTGDTYEQYF
clone size: -; V gene: TRBV19; D gene: -; J gene: TRBJ2-1; CDR3 DNA: TGTGCCAGTGAAAGTGGAGGTGAGCAGTTCTTC; CDR3 protein: CASESGGEQFF
clone size: -; V gene: TRBV27; D gene: -; J gene: TRBJ2-5; CDR3 DNA: TGTGCCAGCAGAGTTACGGGAACAGGGTACTATGAGGCCCAGTACTTC; CDR3 protein: CASRVTGTGYYEAQYF
clone size: -; V gene: TRBV9; D gene: TRBD1; J gene: TRBJ2-1; CDR3 DNA: TGTGCCAGCAGCGTGGCTCGGGACAGGCTGTTCTTC; CDR3 protein: CASSVARDRLFF
clone size: -; V gene: TRBV5-1; D gene: TRBD1; J gene: TRBJ2-1; CDR3 DNA: TGCGCCAGCAGCTTGGGACAGGGGGTTGAGCAGTTCTTC; CDR3 protein: CASSLGQGVEQFF
clone size: -; V gene: TRBV28; D gene: -; J gene: TRBJ1-1; CDR3 DNA: TGTGCCAGCAGACCAGCAGGAATGGAAGCTTTCTTT; CDR3 protein: CASRPAGMEAFF
clone size: once; V gene: TRBV6-6; D gene: -; J gene: TRBJ1-1; CDR3 DNA: TGTGCCAGCAGTTCGGAGGAGCACACTGAAGCTTTCTTT; CDR3 protein: CASSSEEHTEAFF
clone size: -; V gene: TRBV27; D gene: -; J gene: TRBJ1-2; CDR3 DNA: TGTGCCAGCAGTTTAACGGGAAACAACTATGGCTACACCTTC; CDR3 protein: CASSLTGNNYGYTF
clone size: -; V gene: TRBV30; D gene: -; J gene: TRBJ2-1; CDR3 DNA: TGTGCCTGGAGTGTAAGCGGGTCAAGAGCTGAGCAGTTCTTC; CDR3 protein: CAWSVSGSRAEQFF